A single sample is the source of the 31 T cell receptor beta chains below, sequenced in a study of T cell repertoires in cytomegalovirus infection. TCRdb used MiXCR to reprocess the reads, holding one entry per CDR3 protein. The sample records 750,000 to 900,000 distinct CDR3 sequences, 25% to 30% being singletons. No antigens are known for them. Material: cultured CD8+ T cells from PBMCs, obtained from culture after CMV antigen stimulation. The receptors stem from a human donor in good health (CMV status not recorded). Some clones in this sample may be carry-over from other donors' samples.

Remarks on this clonotype: At one of its ends the junction is not consistent with the germline gene, which may arise from a read error. J is TRBJ1-5 and V is TRBV27, with unresolved D. The germline V gene encodes CDR1 MNHEY and CDR2 SMNVEV (reference sequence). The CDR3 covers 12 residues. In DNA form, the CDR3 reads TGTGCCACTGGGAGAAGCAACCAGCCCCAGCATTTT. Translating gives CATGRSNQPQHF.

For this clonotype: One end of the junction fails to match germline, which may point to a read error. The chain uses TRBV7-2 and TRBJ1-4; D is unclear. CDR3 length equals 14 residues. Germline CDR1 is SGHTA and CDR2 is FQGNSA. The CDR3 nucleotides are TGTGCCAGCAGCTCCTTCCTAACTAATGAAGAACTGTTTTTT. Its protein is CASSSFLTNEELFF.

V and J are TRBV6-2 or TRBV6-3 and TRBJ2-7; D is possibly TRBD1 (6 bases). V was trimmed by 4 bases and J by 5 bases, leaving 15 bases between them. The CDR3 length is 14 residues. Per the germline V gene, CDR1 is MNHEY and CDR2 is SVGEGT. CDR3 DNA sequence: TGTGCCAGCAGTTTTCAGGGGTTTTGGAACGAGCAGTACGTC. This gives the protein CASSFQGFWNEQYV.

This clonotype was recorded many times. This sequence joins TRBV7-8 and TRBJ2-4, with D possibly being TRBD2 (5 bases). CDR1 is SGHVS and CDR2 is FQNEAQ in the germline V gene. CDR3 length equals 18 residues. Between the trimmed V and J ends, which lost 1 base and 0 bases, there was a span of 16 bases. The chain's CDR3 is CASSLERWAALAKNIQYF. The CDR3 nucleotides read TGTGCCAGCAGCTTAGAGCGGTGGGCAGCACTAGCCAAAAACATTCAGTACTTC.

The rearrangement joins TRBV7-6 to TRBJ1-1, with no clear D. CDR1 SGHVS and CDR2 FNYEAQ come from the germline V gene. This CDR3 has 12 residues. Trimming cost V 4 bases and J 6 bases, with 9 bases left between them. DNA for the CDR3: TGTGCCAGCAGCTCCGACACCGCTGAAGCTTTCTTT. The encoded protein is CASSSDTAEAFF.

This clonotype was detected a few times. The rearrangement links TRBV15 to TRBJ1-2, with D unresolved. Trimming took 0 bases from V and 4 from J, leaving 9 bases between them. The CDR3 spans 14 residues. CDR1 and CDR2 (germline): LNHNV, YYDKDF (reference sequence). CDR3 DNA sequence: TGTGCCACCAGCAGAGATCTGACGGGCTATGGCTACACCTTC. It encodes CATSRDLTGYGYTF.

This clonotype turned up a few times. The rearrangement joins TRBV4-1 to TRBJ2-3; 11 bases line up with TRBD2. The CDR3 has 18 amino acids. Germline CDR1 reads MGHRA; CDR2 reads YSYEKL. The J segment lost 2 bases and the V segment lost 1 base, leaving 8 bases of the junction unmatched. CDR3 sequence: CASSQVVLAGDFTDTQYF. CDR3 DNA sequence: TGCGCCAGCAGCCAAGTAGTACTAGCGGGGGACTTCACAGATACGCAGTATTTT.

The table lists this clonotype with a few counts. The chain joins TRBV7-9 to TRBJ2-1; D possibly corresponds to TRBD1 (5 bases). CDR3 length: 15 amino acids. Germline-derived CDR1 and CDR2 are SEHNR and FQNEAQ (reference sequence). V was shortened by 1 base and J by 2 bases, with 9 bases between the two germline ends. CDR3 bases: TGTGCCAGCAGCTTAGGCAGGGAAACCTACAATGAGCAGTTCTTC. This translates into CASSLGRETYNEQFF.

This clonotype was seen a handful of times. The chain couples TRBV6-2 or TRBV6-3 to TRBJ2-3; 10 bases agree with TRBD2. The CDR3 runs 15 residues. The germline V gene encodes CDR1 MNHEY and CDR2 SVGEGT. J was trimmed by 2 bases and V by 4 bases; bases with no gene match: 3. The CDR3 reads CASSSGTSVTDTQYF. CDR3 nucleotides: TGTGCCAGCAGTTCCGGGACTAGCGTCACAGATACGCAGTATTTT.

The V and J genes are TRBV15 and TRBJ2-1; tentatively, D is TRBD1 or TRBD2 (5 bases each). This CDR3 contains 16 residues. The germline V gene has CDR1 LNHNV and CDR2 YYDKDF (reference sequence). The germline V and J ends were trimmed by 5 bases and 0 bases, with 14 bases remaining between them. CDR3 in DNA: TGTGCCACCAGCCCTGCCCCGGGGACCTCCTACAATGAGCAGTTCTTC. Protein sequence: CATSPAPGTSYNEQFF.

Ten or more counts support this clonotype. The chain uses TRBV7-9 and TRBJ2-7; 7 bases match TRBD2. Germline V gene lookup returns CDR1 SEHNR and CDR2 FQNEAQ (reference sequence). V gave up 7 bases and J gave up 0 bases; unmatched junction bases: 6. The CDR3 sequence is 14 residues long. The DNA of the CDR3 is TGTGCCAGCAACCAAGCGGGGCACTCCTACGAGCAGTACTTC. It encodes CASNQAGHSYEQYF.

The chain is built from TRBV2 and TRBJ2-1, with a weak D call TRBD2 (7 bases). Germline V CDR1 and CDR2: SNHLY, FYNNEI. This CDR3 is built from 15 residues. V lost 2 bases, J lost 5 bases, and 13 bases lay in between. This CDR3 is CASSERRGPDNEQFF. CDR3 DNA: TGTGCCAGCAGTGAAAGGCGGGGGCCCGACAATGAGCAGTTCTTC.

CDR3 residues: CASSQMLAGGMTGELFF. The CDR3 DNA reads TGCGCCAGCAGCCAAATGCTAGCGGGGGGGATGACCGGGGAGCTGTTTTTT. The rearrangement links TRBV4-1 to TRBJ2-2, with 12 bases that match TRBD2. Germline assignment: CDR1 MGHRA and CDR2 YSYEKL. CDR3 size: 17 residues. The trim removed 2 bases at V and 5 bases at J, leaving 6 bases unmatched.

The chain joins TRBV4-1 to TRBJ2-5, with 9 bases that match TRBD2. Trimming cost V 0 bases and J 2 bases; bases outside gene matches: 7. This CDR3 has 17 amino acids. Germline-derived CDR1 and CDR2 are MGHRA and YSYEKL. CDR3 residues: CASSQDLGSGGQETQYF. The DNA for the CDR3 is TGCGCCAGCAGCCAAGATCTGGGTAGCGGGGGACAAGAGACCCAGTACTTC.

The sample holds a few counts of this clonotype. The chain employs TRBV11-2 and TRBJ2-1; 9 nucleotides match TRBD2. Germline V gives CDR1 SGHAT, CDR2 FQNNGV. The CDR3 has 18 amino acids. V was pared by 5 bases and J by 1 base, with 12 bases of the junction left unmatched. CDR3 residues: CASSIWLATSGSYNEQFF. The CDR3 nucleotides are TGTGCCAGCAGCATCTGGTTGGCGACTAGCGGTTCCTACAATGAGCAGTTCTTC.

This clonotype came up a few times. The chain couples TRBV27 to TRBJ2-1; D may be TRBD2 (6 bases). Trimming cost V 4 bases and J 14 bases, with 21 bases left between them. This CDR3 region has 14 residues. CDR1 and CDR2 (germline): MNHEY, SMNVEV (reference sequence). As DNA, the CDR3 is TGTGCCAGCAGTTACGGCGGGGCGAGCATGAGAGAGTTCTTC. It codes for CASSYGGASMREFF.

The V and J genes are TRBV11-3 and TRBJ1-1; tentatively, D is TRBD1 (5 bases). The CDR3 runs to 15 residues. V lost 5 bases and J lost 0, with 13 bases in between. CDR1 is SGHNT, CDR2 YENEEA, per germline. CDR3 bases: TGTGCCAGCAGCCCACAATGGGGGATGAACACTGAAGCTTTCTTT. As protein: CASSPQWGMNTEAFF.

The gene calls are TRBV24-1 and TRBJ1-5, with TRBD1 matching over 8 bases. V dropped 3 bases and J dropped 4; count of bases not matched to a gene: 7. Germline CDR1 is KGHDR and CDR2 is SFDVKD. The CDR3 has 16 amino acids. CDR3 protein: CATSDKQGAGNQPQHF. The CDR3 DNA reads TGTGCCACCAGTGATAAGCAGGGGGCCGGGAATCAGCCCCAGCATTTT.

This sequence joins TRBV4-1 and TRBJ2-7; 10 bases agree with TRBD1. The CDR3 runs 16 residues. CDR1 MGHRA and CDR2 YSYEKL come from the germline V gene. V was pared by 1 base and J by 4 bases, with 7 bases of the junction left unmatched. CDR3 protein: CASSQAPGQGWYEQYF. Here the CDR3 DNA reads TGCGCCAGCAGCCAAGCTCCGGGACAGGGGTGGTACGAGCAGTACTTC.

The chain has TRBV2 and TRBJ2-5; no reliable D call. V lost 10 bases to trimming and J lost 2 bases, with 14 bases between them. CDR1 SNHLY and CDR2 FYNNEI come from the germline V gene. The CDR3 sequence is 13 residues long. The CDR3 is CANYRQAQETQYF. DNA for the CDR3: TGTGCCAACTACAGACAAGCACAAGAGACCCAGTACTTC. Filled out from reference TRBV2 and TRBJ2-5, the complete variable domain reads EPEVTQTPSHQVTQMGQEVILRCVPISNHLYFYWYRQILGQKVEFLVSFYNNEISEKSEIFDDQFSVERPDGSNFTLKIRSTKLEDSAMYFCANYRQAQETQYFGPGTRLLVL.

The J gene is TRBJ2-2, the V gene TRBV19; no clear D. The V gene's germline CDR1 is LNHDA and CDR2 SQIVND (reference sequence). The CDR3 extends over 17 amino acids. V lost 3 bases, J lost 2 bases, and 16 bases lay in between. CDR3 amino acids: CASSILRPLDNTGELFF. In DNA form, the CDR3 reads TGTGCCAGTAGTATCCTTCGGCCCCTAGATAACACCGGGGAGCTGTTTTTT.

This chain joins TRBV6-2 or TRBV6-3 and TRBJ2-2, with D unclear. The germline CDR1 and CDR2 sequences are MNHEY and SVGEGT. V lost 2 bases and J 4 bases, leaving 5 bases between the germline ends. This CDR3 has 13 amino acids. The CDR3 region is CASSYVVTGELFF. CDR3 bases: TGTGCCAGCAGTTACGTTGTCACCGGGGAGCTGTTTTTT.

This chain uses TRBV6-5 with TRBJ2-3; D is unclear. This CDR3 is built from 14 residues. Germline V gene sequence: CDR1 MNHEY, CDR2 SVGAGI. V lost 8 bases, J lost 1 base, and 13 bases lay in between. The CDR3 region is CASRGGSRTDTQYF. CDR3 bases: TGTGCCAGCCGCGGTGGGTCTCGCACAGATACGCAGTATTTT.

This chain links TRBV29-1 with TRBJ2-1; no firm D call. Trimming left V 2 bases short and J 9 bases short, with 11 bases between. Germline lookup yields CDR1 SQVTM and CDR2 ANQGSEA. The CDR3 totals 12 residues. The CDR3 spells CSVERSVIEQFF. The CDR3 nucleotides read TGCAGCGTTGAACGCTCAGTGATTGAGCAGTTCTTC.

This clonotype was counted between two and nine times. The chain couples TRBV7-3 to TRBJ1-2; 7 nucleotides agree with TRBD1. In germline, CDR1 is SGHTA, CDR2 FQGTGA. The CDR3 sequence is 15 residues long. Trimming cost V 6 bases and J 3 bases; bases outside gene matches: 10. The CDR3 reads CASRGTVLRDYGYTF. The DNA of the CDR3 is TGTGCCAGCAGAGGGACAGTCCTCAGGGACTATGGCTACACCTTC.

This clonotype has a handful of counts. The chain couples TRBV4-1 to TRBJ2-5; possibly TRBD1 for D (5 bases). V shed 1 base and J shed 8 bases, with 14 bases lying between them. Per germline, CDR1 MGHRA and CDR2 YSYEKL. The CDR3 extends over 14 amino acids. CDR3 sequence (DNA): TGCGCCAGCAGCCAAGGCCCCGTTACAGGAACCCAGTACTTC. Translated: CASSQGPVTGTQYF.

The genes are TRBV7-2 and TRBJ2-5, with 7 nucleotides matching TRBD2. The CDR3 runs to 14 residues. Germline-derived CDR1 and CDR2 are SGHTA and FQGNSA. The junction had 10 bases not matched to a gene; V was cut back by 8 bases and J by 4 bases. The CDR3 here is CASFSHGGGETQYF. The CDR3 region has the DNA TGTGCCAGCTTCTCTCATGGCGGGGGAGAGACCCAGTACTTC.

This clonotype was counted at least ten times. The chain combines TRBV7-8 with TRBJ2-5; TRBD1 matches 8 bases. This CDR3 contains 14 residues. Germline CDR1 and CDR2: SGHVS and FQNEAQ. The trim removed 5 bases at V and 5 bases at J, leaving 7 bases unmatched. CDR3 nucleotide sequence: TGTGCCAGCAGCCCCGGACAGGGCGCGGAGACCCAGTACTTC. Its protein product is CASSPGQGAETQYF.

A single count supports this clonotype. A junction boundary mismatches the germline segment, possibly from a read error. The genes are TRBV7-8 and TRBJ2-1, with 7 bases lining up with TRBD1. Germline CDR1 SGHVS, CDR2 FQNEAQ. The CDR3 has 16 residues. CDR3 sequence reads: CVSSSTGADSYNEQFF. The CDR3 DNA reads as TGTGTCAGCAGCTCTACAGGGGCCGACTCCTACAATGAGCAGTTCTTC. The whole variable domain, remainder taken from reference TRBV7-8 and TRBJ2-1, is GAGVSQSPRYKVAKRGQDVALRCDPISGHVSLFWYQQALGQGPEFLTYFQNEAQLDKSGLPSDRFFAERPEGSVSTLKIQRTQQEDSAVYLCVSSSTGADSYNEQFFGPGTRLTVL.

This sequence joins TRBV6-5 and TRBJ1-5; D may be TRBD1 (5 bases). Germline V gene lookup returns CDR1 MNHEY and CDR2 SVGAGI. V was cut by 6 bases and J by 0 bases, with 15 bases left in between. The CDR3 has 16 amino acids. Written as DNA, the CDR3 is TGTGCCAGCAGCCCTGGGGGTCCAAATAGCAATCAGCCCCAGCATTTT. Translating it yields CASSPGGPNSNQPQHF.

This clonotype was detected only a few times. CDR3 residues: CASSFLGSGGEDTQYF. For the CDR3, the DNA is TGTGCCAGCAGCTTCCTTGGTAGCGGGGGGGAAGATACGCAGTATTTT. The V gene is TRBV7-9, the J gene TRBJ2-3, with 11 bases fitting TRBD2. This CDR3 has 16 residues. V shed 3 bases, J shed 5 bases, and the junction held 7 bases outside the gene matches. Germline V gene lookup returns CDR1 SEHNR and CDR2 FQNEAQ (reference sequence).